This T cell receptor beta chain was captured by sequencing in a study of cytomegalovirus exposure and HLA in healthy donors. The protocol was immunoSEQ multiplex PCR, while the TCRdb copy is restricted to in-frame clones and leaves out a portion. Of 150,000 to 200,000 clones in the sample, around nine tenths were seen once. This clone has a handful of counts. Trimming stripped 4 bases from V and 4 bases from J, with 4 bases between. The germline CDR1 and CDR2 sequences are MDHEN and SYDVKM. The CDR3 is 11 amino acids. The clonotype originates from a woman between 18 and 30 years old in good health and CMV-seronegative. The sample taken for sequencing was PBMCs. The chain has TRBV28 and TRBJ1-2, with D unclear. CDR3 nucleotides: TGTGCCAGCAGTTCTCTCTATGGCTACACCTTC. It translates to CASSSLYGYTF.